This T cell receptor beta chain was identified in a study of T cells in Graves' hyperthyroidism and ophthalmopathy. Study at large: Staff took peripheral blood when the initial diagnosis was made, before any treatment began.

V dropped 2 bases and J dropped 2; count of bases not matched to a gene: 5. The germline gives CDR1 MRHNA, CDR2 SNTAGT. This CDR3 spans 16 amino acids. The authors deemed Graves' hyperthyroidism stable absent ophthalmopathy progression within 18 months. Reasons for excluding patients were uncontrolled infection, other autoimmune disease, pregnancy or lactation. Thyroid ultrasound, orbital computed tomography, clinical symptoms, and serum thyroxine and TRAb underpinned diagnoses. Amplification of TCR beta CDR3 regions used RNA as the template. A first-round RT-PCR of the TCR CDR3 used the HTBI primer set. TCRdb reprocessed the multiplex PCR reads via MiXCR and lists one record per CDR3 protein. The table has 700,000 to 950,000 distinct CDR3 sequences, 35% seen once.

The clonotype was recovered from a woman between 40 and 55 years old with Graves' hyperthyroidism. Sequenced material: blood. V usage is TRBV6-4 and J usage is TRBJ1-5; 8 bases are a match to TRBD1. The CDR3 sequence: CASSDDDRGGNQPQHF. The CDR3 nucleotides read TGTGCCAGCAGTGACGATGACAGGGGAGGCAATCAGCCCCAGCATTTT.